Presented here are 10 T cell receptor beta chains from one specimen sequenced in a study of T cells after yellow fever vaccination. TCRdb re-called the 5' RACE reads with MiXCR, one entry per CDR3 protein. The data hold about 580,000 distinct CDR3 sequences, with about 15% observed a single time. The sequencing used PBMCs, collected around 5 days after the first yellow fever vaccination. The receptor source for this set is a man aged 18 to 30 who received the YFV17D yellow fever vaccine.

In this sample, this clonotype turned up once. The chain is built from TRBV27 and TRBJ2-6; D ambiguous. V shed 3 bases and J shed 0 bases, with 15 bases lying between them. Looked up from germline, CDR1 is MNHEY and CDR2 is SMNVEV (reference sequence). The CDR3 runs 18 residues. CDR3 in DNA: TGTGCCAGCAGTTTCGGACGGAAACTGTACTCTGGGGCCAACGTCCTGACTTTC. It specifies CASSFGRKLYSGANVLTF.

The chain employs TRBV27 and TRBJ2-3; D uncertain. The CDR3 spans 11 residues. The germline gives CDR1 MNHEY, CDR2 SMNVEV (reference sequence). The germline V and J ends were trimmed by 7 bases and 6 bases, with 8 bases remaining between them. CDR3 bases: TGTGCCAGCACCCAGCAGGATACGCAGTATTTT. It specifies CASTQQDTQYF.

Only a few counts were recorded for this clonotype. The chain joins TRBV12-3 or TRBV12-4 to TRBJ2-7; either TRBD1 or TRBD2 may fit D (6 bases each). The V end lost 3 bases, the J end lost 5 bases, and 14 bases lay between the germline ends. The CDR3 length is 14 residues. CDR3 protein: CASSLGGSIHEQYF. The CDR3 DNA follows: TGTGCCAGCAGTTTGGGGGGCTCCATCCACGAGCAGTACTTC.

The gene calls are TRBV3-1 and TRBJ1-5; D remains ambiguous. This CDR3 is built from 12 residues. The ends were cut back, 1 base at V and 5 bases at J, with 3 bases in the middle. CDR1 is LGHDT and CDR2 is YNNKEL in the germline V gene (reference sequence). The CDR3 loop is CASSQADQPQHF. The CDR3 nucleotides read TGTGCCAGCAGCCAAGCTGATCAGCCCCAGCATTTT.

The chain recombines TRBV7-2 with TRBJ2-7, with D unclear. Germline loops: CDR1 SGHTA, CDR2 FQGNSA. This CDR3 has 14 amino acids. Trimming left V 3 bases short and J 0 bases short, with 9 bases between. For the CDR3, the DNA is TGTGCCAGCAGCTTTTGGGAAGCCTCCTACGAGCAGTACTTC. Its protein product is CASSFWEASYEQYF.

The rearrangement links TRBV7-8 to TRBJ2-7; D may be TRBD2 (7 bases). Germline lookup yields CDR1 SGHVS and CDR2 FQNEAQ. Trimming took off 1 base at V and 3 bases at J, with 16 bases between the two ends. This CDR3 spans 16 amino acids. CDR3 region: CASSLEGGLLYYEQYF. The CDR3 DNA follows: TGTGCCAGCAGCTTAGAGGGGGGACTACTCTACTACGAGCAGTACTTC.

The chain is built from TRBV4-2 and TRBJ2-3; perhaps TRBD1 as D (6 bases). CDR1 is LGHNA and CDR2 is YNFKEQ in the germline V gene. This CDR3 region has 13 residues. V dropped 1 base and J dropped 9 bases, with 11 bases sitting between them. The CDR3 DNA sequence: TGTGCCAGCAGCCAAGCAGGGGCCTCCACGCAGTATTTT. Protein: CASSQAGASTQYF.

In this sample, this clonotype turned up a few times. The genes are TRBV21-1 and TRBJ2-7. TRBV21-1 is labeled a pseudogene. This CDR3 contains 13 residues. CDR3 bases: TGTGCCAGCAGCTCCCGAGCATCCTACGAGCAGTACTTC. This codes for CASSSRASYEQYF.

This clonotype came up a few times. The chain joins TRBV11-2 to TRBJ2-3, with D perhaps assigned TRBD1 or TRBD2 (5 bases each). The CDR3 length is 18 residues. V was pared by 5 bases and J by 6 bases, with 27 bases between. Germline lookup yields CDR1 SGHAT and CDR2 FQNNGV. CDR3 protein: CASSPRRTADWGIDTQYF. In DNA form, the CDR3 reads TGTGCCAGCAGCCCCAGGAGGACGGCGGATTGGGGCATTGATACGCAGTATTTT.

The CDR3 DNA reads TGTGCCAGCAGCCCCGTGAAAGGGGTCAATGAGCAGTTCTTC. It encodes CASSPVKGVNEQFF. This chain connects TRBV6-1 to TRBJ2-1, with a tentative D call TRBD1 (5 bases). The CDR3 has 14 amino acids. V dropped 6 bases and J dropped 6 bases, with 15 bases sitting between them. CDR1 is MNHNS, CDR2 SASEGT, per germline.